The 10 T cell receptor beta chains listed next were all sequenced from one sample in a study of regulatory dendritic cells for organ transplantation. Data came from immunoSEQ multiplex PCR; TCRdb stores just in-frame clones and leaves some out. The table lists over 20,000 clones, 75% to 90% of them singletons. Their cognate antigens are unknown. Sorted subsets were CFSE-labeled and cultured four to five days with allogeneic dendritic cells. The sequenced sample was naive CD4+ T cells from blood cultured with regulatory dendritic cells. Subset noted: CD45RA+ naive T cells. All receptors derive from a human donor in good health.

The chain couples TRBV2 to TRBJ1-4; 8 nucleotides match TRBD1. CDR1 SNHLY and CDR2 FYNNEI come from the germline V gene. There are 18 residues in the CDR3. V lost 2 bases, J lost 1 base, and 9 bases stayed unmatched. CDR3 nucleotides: TGTGCCAGCAGTGAATCGGTGACAGGGGAGGGAACTAATGAAAAACTGTTTTTT. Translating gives CASSESVTGEGTNEKLFF.

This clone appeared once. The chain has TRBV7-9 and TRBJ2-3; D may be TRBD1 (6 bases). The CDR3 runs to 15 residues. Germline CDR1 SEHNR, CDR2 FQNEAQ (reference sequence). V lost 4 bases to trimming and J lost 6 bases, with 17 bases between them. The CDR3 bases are TGTGCCAGCAGCTACCTGCAGGGGCCTGCTGATACGCAGTATTTT. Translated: CASSYLQGPADTQYF.

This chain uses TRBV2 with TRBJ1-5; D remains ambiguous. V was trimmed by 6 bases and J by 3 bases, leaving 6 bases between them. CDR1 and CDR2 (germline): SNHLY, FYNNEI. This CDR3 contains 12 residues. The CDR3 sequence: CASRVNNQPQHF. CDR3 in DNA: TGTGCCAGCAGGGTTAACAATCAGCCCCAGCATTTT.

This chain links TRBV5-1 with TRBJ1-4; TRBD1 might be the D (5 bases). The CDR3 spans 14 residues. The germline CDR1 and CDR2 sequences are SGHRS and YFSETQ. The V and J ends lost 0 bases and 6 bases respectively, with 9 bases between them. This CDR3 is CASSLGGPDEKLFF. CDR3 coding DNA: TGCGCCAGCAGCTTGGGGGGCCCTGATGAAAAACTGTTTTTT.

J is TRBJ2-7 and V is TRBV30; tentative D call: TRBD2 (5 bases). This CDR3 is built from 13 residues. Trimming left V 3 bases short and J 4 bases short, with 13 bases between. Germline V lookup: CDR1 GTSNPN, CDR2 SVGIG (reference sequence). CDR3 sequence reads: CAWRHNGGYEQYF. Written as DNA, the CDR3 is TGTGCCTGGAGGCATAACGGCGGGTACGAGCAGTACTTC.

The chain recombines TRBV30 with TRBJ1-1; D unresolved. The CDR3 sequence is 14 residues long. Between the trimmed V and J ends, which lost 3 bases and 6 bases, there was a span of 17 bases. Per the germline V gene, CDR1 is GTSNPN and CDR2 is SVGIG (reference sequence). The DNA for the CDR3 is TGTGCCTGGAGCCGAGAGAGGGATTTCGCTGAAGCTTTCTTT. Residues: CAWSRERDFAEAFF.

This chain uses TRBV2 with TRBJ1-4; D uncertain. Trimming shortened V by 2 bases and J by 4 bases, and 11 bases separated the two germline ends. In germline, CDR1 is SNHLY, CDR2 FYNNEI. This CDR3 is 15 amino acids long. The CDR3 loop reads CASSESGVGNEKLFF. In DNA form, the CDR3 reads TGTGCCAGCAGTGAATCTGGGGTCGGTAATGAAAAACTGTTTTTT.

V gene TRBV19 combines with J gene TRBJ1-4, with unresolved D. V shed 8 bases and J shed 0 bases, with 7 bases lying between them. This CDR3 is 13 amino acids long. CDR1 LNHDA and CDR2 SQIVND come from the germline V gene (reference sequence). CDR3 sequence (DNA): TGTGCCAGTGAGGGTGCAACTAATGAAAAACTGTTTTTT. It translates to CASEGATNEKLFF. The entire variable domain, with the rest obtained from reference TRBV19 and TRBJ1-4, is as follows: DGGITQSPKYLFRKEGQNVTLSCEQNLNHDAMYWYRQDPGQGLRLIYYSQIVNDFQKGDIAEGYSVSREKKESFPLTVTSAQKNPTAFYLCASEGATNEKLFFGSGTQLSVL.

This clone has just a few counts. The CDR3 region has the DNA TGTGCCTGGACCCCGGAGGTCACGAACTATGGCTACACCTTC. Protein sequence: CAWTPEVTNYGYTF. The chain employs TRBV30 and TRBJ1-2, with unresolved D. Trimming removed 4 bases at V and 2 bases at J, with 14 bases between. There are 14 residues in the CDR3. CDR1 GTSNPN and CDR2 SVGIG come from the germline V gene (reference sequence).

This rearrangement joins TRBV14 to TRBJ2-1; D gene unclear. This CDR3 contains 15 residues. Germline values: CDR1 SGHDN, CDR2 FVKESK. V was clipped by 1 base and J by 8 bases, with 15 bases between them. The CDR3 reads CASSQVTPEADEQFF. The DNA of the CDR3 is TGTGCCAGCAGCCAAGTTACCCCAGAGGCCGATGAGCAGTTCTTC.